Presented here are 22 T cell receptor beta chains from one specimen sequenced in a study of cytomegalovirus exposure and HLA in healthy donors. This PCR relied on a set of 60 Vbeta primers and 13 Jbeta primers. Libraries were prepared by immunoSEQ multiplex PCR; TCRdb keeps only in-frame clonotypes and omits some of them. Of about 110,000 clones detected, roughly 77% appear once; the ten largest clones hold more than 2%. The sequencing sample was made of PBMCs. These receptors were obtained from a man aged 40-50 years in good health and CMV-seronegative.

The chain couples TRBV9 to TRBJ1-6; D is ambiguous. The CDR3 is made up of 12 amino acids. The ends were cut back, 0 bases at V and 13 bases at J, with 8 bases in the middle. CDR1 SGDLS and CDR2 YYNGEE come from the germline V gene. The chain's CDR3 is CASSVGSAPLHF. In DNA form, the CDR3 reads TGTGCCAGCAGCGTAGGTAGTGCCCCCCTCCACTTT.

V and J are TRBV19 and TRBJ1-5, with 8 bases matching TRBD1. Trimming at V came to 5 bases and at J to 2 bases, leaving 8 bases not matched to a gene. Looked up from germline, CDR1 is LNHDA and CDR2 is SQIVND (reference sequence). This CDR3 contains 16 residues. CDR3 sequence: CASSPRTGSGNQPQHF. For the CDR3, the DNA is TGTGCCAGTAGTCCCAGGACAGGGAGTGGCAATCAGCCCCAGCATTTT.

The rearrangement links TRBV6-5 to TRBJ2-7, with D hard to call. V lost 0 bases and J 2 bases, leaving 14 bases between the germline ends. This CDR3 has 16 amino acids. Germline-derived CDR1 and CDR2 are MNHEY and SVGAGI. In DNA, the CDR3 is TGTGCCAGCAGTTACTCGAGGCAGTCGAATACCTACGAGCAGTACTTC. This sequence encodes CASSYSRQSNTYEQYF.

In DNA, the CDR3 is TGTGCCAGTAGTATTTCCCCGCGGGGGGGTCGCAATGAGCAGTTCTTC. Translating gives CASSISPRGGRNEQFF. The V and J genes are TRBV19 and TRBJ2-1; 9 bases match TRBD2. The germline CDR1 and CDR2 sequences are LNHDA and SQIVND (reference sequence). J was trimmed by 6 bases and V by 3 bases; bases with no gene match: 9. The CDR3 has 16 residues. Using reference TRBV19 and TRBJ2-1 for the parts outside the CDR3, the full variable domain is DGGITQSPKYLFRKEGQNVTLSCEQNLNHDAMYWYRQDPGQGLRLIYYSQIVNDFQKGDIAEGYSVSREKKESFPLTVTSAQKNPTAFYLCASSISPRGGRNEQFFGPGTRLTVL.

This sequence joins TRBV5-4 and TRBJ2-1; 7 bases agree with TRBD2. Germline CDR1 and CDR2: SGHNT and YYREEE (reference sequence). J lost 8 bases, V lost 2 bases, and 10 bases had no gene match. The CDR3 runs 15 residues. CDR3 DNA sequence: TGTGCCAGCAGCTTAGGAACGGGGGGAGTGTATGAGCAGTTCTTC. This gives the protein CASSLGTGGVYEQFF.

As for this clone: The junction shows a germline mismatch at one end, possibly a read error. The gene calls are TRBV7-9 and TRBJ2-2; D perhaps matches TRBD1 (5 bases). From germline, CDR1 is SEHNR and CDR2 FQNEAQ (reference sequence). The CDR3 totals 15 residues. In DNA, the CDR3 is TGTTCCAGCAGCCCCAGGGCCGCGAACACCGGGGAGCTGTTTTTT. Translation gives CSSSPRAANTGELFF.

The V gene is TRBV5-1, the J gene TRBJ2-5, with D unclear. This CDR3 spans 11 amino acids. Trimming cost V 4 bases and J 4 bases, with 5 bases left between them. Looked up from germline, CDR1 is SGHRS and CDR2 is YFSETQ. CDR3 nucleotides: TGCGCCAGCAGCGTCGGAGAGACCCAGTACTTC. This encodes CASSVGETQYF.

The chain links TRBV4-1 to TRBJ2-2; TRBD2 aligns across 7 bases. CDR1 is MGHRA, CDR2 YSYEKL, per germline. V trimming: 4 bases; J trimming: 3 bases; junction bases outside the gene matches: 5. The CDR3 extends over 15 amino acids. This CDR3 reads CASSPFAGDTGELFF. DNA for the CDR3: TGCGCCAGCAGCCCCTTTGCGGGGGACACCGGGGAGCTGTTTTTT.

The chain is built from TRBV18 and TRBJ2-7; a possible D gene is TRBD1 (5 bases). The CDR3 runs to 12 residues. CDR1 and CDR2 from the germline V gene are KGHSH and LQKENI. Trimming cost V 4 bases and J 5 bases, with 9 bases left between them. The CDR3 DNA reads TGTGCCAGCTCACTTTCCAGGGACGAGCAGTACTTC. Protein product: CASSLSRDEQYF.

The chain links TRBV27 to TRBJ1-1, with D unclear. This CDR3 region has 15 residues. The V gene's germline CDR1 is MNHEY and CDR2 SMNVEV (reference sequence). V was clipped by 4 bases and J by 4 bases, with 16 bases between them. CDR3 DNA sequence: TGTGCCAGCAGTTCCTATCGGGGTTCGGGCACTGAAGCTTTCTTT. It is translated as CASSSYRGSGTEAFF.

The V call is TRBV2, the J call TRBJ2-5, with 9 bases identical to TRBD1. The CDR3 totals 13 residues. Germline V CDR1 and CDR2: SNHLY, FYNNEI. V shed 7 bases, J shed 1 base, and the junction held 1 base outside the gene matches. The CDR3 reads CASNRGLQETQYF. DNA for the CDR3: TGTGCCAGCAACAGGGGGCTCCAAGAGACCCAGTACTTC.

The chain couples TRBV6-5 to TRBJ1-2; TRBD1 matches at 7 bases. Germline assignment: CDR1 MNHEY and CDR2 SVGAGI. V was clipped by 5 bases and J by 4 bases; unmatched bases: 4. CDR3 length: 13 residues. Here the CDR3 reads CASSPRGTYGYTF. The CDR3, as DNA: TGTGCCAGCAGTCCCAGGGGGACCTATGGCTACACCTTC.

V usage is TRBV4-1 and J usage is TRBJ1-5; D might be TRBD1 (5 bases). There are 14 residues in the CDR3. The V end lost 0 bases, the J end lost 6 bases, and 9 bases lay between the germline ends. Germline V gene lookup returns CDR1 MGHRA and CDR2 YSYEKL. The DNA of the CDR3 is TGCGCCAGCAGCCAAGATCTCGGGGGTCAGCCCCAGCATTTT. Protein: CASSQDLGGQPQHF.

The chain uses TRBV5-1 and TRBJ2-3, with 8 bases that match TRBD2. The CDR3 is 15 amino acids. Germline V gives CDR1 SGHRS, CDR2 YFSETQ. The ends lost 4 bases at V and 3 bases at J; junction bases unmatched: 7. CDR3 amino acids: CASSLNSGETDTQYF. CDR3 bases: TGCGCCAGCAGCCTAAATAGCGGGGAAACAGATACGCAGTATTTT.

This clone was observed a single time. The chain couples TRBV28 to TRBJ1-5; maybe TRBD1 (6 bases). V was trimmed by 0 bases and J by 0 bases, leaving 9 bases between them. Germline CDR1 and CDR2: MDHEN and SYDVKM. The CDR3 length is 16 residues. As DNA, the CDR3 is TGTGCCAGCAGTTTATGGGCAGGGGATAGCAATCAGCCCCAGCATTTT. The encoded protein is CASSLWAGDSNQPQHF. Complete variable domain (other parts from reference TRBV28 and TRBJ1-5): DVKVTQSSRYLVKRTGEKVFLECVQDMDHENMFWYRQDPGLGLRLIYFSYDVKMKEKGDIPEGYSVSREKKERFSLILESASTNQTSMYLCASSLWAGDSNQPQHFGDGTRLSIL.

The chain has TRBV4-2 and TRBJ2-4, with 11 bases that match TRBD2. CDR3 length: 18 amino acids. Germline V gene lookup returns CDR1 LGHNA and CDR2 YNFKEQ. V gave up 1 base and J gave up 0 bases; unmatched junction bases: 5. The CDR3 nucleotides read TGTGCCAGCAGCCAAGTACTAGCGGGGGCCCTAGCCAAAAACATTCAGTACTTC. This translates into CASSQVLAGALAKNIQYF.

This sequence joins TRBV27 and TRBJ2-7, with 8 bases that match TRBD2. The J segment lost 5 bases and the V segment lost 7 bases, leaving 7 bases of the junction unmatched. Germline V lookup: CDR1 MNHEY, CDR2 SMNVEV (reference sequence). The CDR3 totals 13 residues. The CDR3 is CASTNGGGNEQYF. The CDR3 coding sequence is TGTGCCAGCACCAACGGGGGGGGGAACGAGCAGTACTTC.

This clone was found a few times. This sequence joins TRBV19 and TRBJ2-2, with 9 bases that match TRBD2. The CDR3 contains 21 residues. V trimming: 0 bases; J trimming: 1 base; junction bases outside the gene matches: 15. The germline V gene has CDR1 LNHDA and CDR2 SQIVND (reference sequence). The CDR3 is CASSIEGVAVVAGENTGELFF. The CDR3 region has the DNA TGTGCCAGTAGTATAGAGGGGGTGGCAGTAGTAGCGGGGGAGAACACCGGGGAGCTGTTTTTT.

The chain has TRBV2 and TRBJ2-1; D is possibly TRBD1 (6 bases). The V and J ends lost 5 bases and 9 bases respectively, with 23 bases between them. This CDR3 is 16 amino acids long. Germline V gene lookup returns CDR1 SNHLY and CDR2 FYNNEI. The CDR3 loop reads CASSTLRDTQVGEQFF. Written as DNA, the CDR3 is TGTGCCAGCAGTACCCTCCGGGACACCCAAGTCGGTGAGCAGTTCTTC.

This chain connects TRBV2 to TRBJ1-6; no firm D call. The CDR3 runs to 14 residues. CDR1 is SNHLY and CDR2 is FYNNEI in the germline V gene. V shed 4 bases and J shed 4 bases, with 8 bases lying between them. CDR3 coding DNA: TGTGCCAGCAGTGCCGACTCTTATAATTCACCCCTCCACTTT. Translating it yields CASSADSYNSPLHF.

V and J are TRBV5-6 and TRBJ2-3, with TRBD2 matching 12 bases. V was pared by 5 bases and J by 2 bases, with 9 bases of the junction left unmatched. Germline CDR1 reads SGHDT; CDR2 reads YYEEEE. The length of the CDR3 is 17 residues. In DNA form, the CDR3 reads TGTGCCAGCAGTTTCTATCTAGCGGGGGGGTTCACAGATACGCAGTATTTT. This codes for CASSFYLAGGFTDTQYF. The whole variable domain, remainder taken from reference TRBV5-6 and TRBJ2-3, is DAGVTQSPTHLIKTRGQQVTLRCSPKSGHDTVSWYQQALGQGPQFIFQYYEEEERQRGNFPDRFSGHQFPNYSSELNVNALLLGDSALYLCASSFYLAGGFTDTQYFGPGTRLTVL.

This sequence joins TRBV5-1 and TRBJ1-2; the D gene is possibly TRBD1 (6 bases). CDR1 is SGHRS, CDR2 YFSETQ, per germline. The ends were cut back, 0 bases at V and 0 bases at J, with 6 bases in the middle. This CDR3 spans 14 amino acids. CDR3 DNA sequence: TGCGCCAGCAGCTTGGACAGGGCTAACTATGGCTACACCTTC. Its translation is CASSLDRANYGYTF.